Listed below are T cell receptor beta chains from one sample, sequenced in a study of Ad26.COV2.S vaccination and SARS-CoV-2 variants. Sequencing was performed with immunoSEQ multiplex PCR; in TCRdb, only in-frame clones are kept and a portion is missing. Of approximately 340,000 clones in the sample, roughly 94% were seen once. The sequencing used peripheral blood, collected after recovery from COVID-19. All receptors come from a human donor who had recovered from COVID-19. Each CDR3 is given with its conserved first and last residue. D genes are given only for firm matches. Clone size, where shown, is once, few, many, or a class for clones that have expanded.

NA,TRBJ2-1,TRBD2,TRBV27,CASSSASGGYNEQFF,TGTGCCAGCAGTTCCGCGAGCGGGGGTTACAATGAGCAGTTCTTC
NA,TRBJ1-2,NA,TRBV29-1,CSVEGFLRYGYTF,TGCAGCGTTGAGGGATTTCTCCGATATGGCTACACCTTC
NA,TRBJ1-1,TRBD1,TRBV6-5,CASTLGQGHTEAFF,TGTGCCAGCACCTTAGGACAGGGACACACTGAAGCTTTCTTT
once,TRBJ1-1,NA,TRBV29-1,CSVGGSAGTEAFF,TGCAGCGTGGGGGGGAGCGCGGGCACTGAAGCTTTCTTT
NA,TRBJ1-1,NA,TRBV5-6,CASSFGIPPTEAFF,TGTGCCAGCAGCTTCGGAATTCCGCCCACTGAAGCTTTCTTT
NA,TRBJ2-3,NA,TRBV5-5,CASSFLRYTDTQYF,TGTGCCAGCAGCTTCTTAAGGTACACAGATACGCAGTATTTT
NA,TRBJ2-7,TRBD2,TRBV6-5,CASSSGGNEQYF,TGTGCCAGCAGCAGCGGGGGTAACGAGCAGTACTTC
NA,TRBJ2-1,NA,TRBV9,CASSVAGGLDRFF,TGTGCCAGCAGCGTAGCTGGTGGGCTCGATCGATTCTTC
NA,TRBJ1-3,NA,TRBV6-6,CASSQGSGGNTIYF,TGTGCCAGCAGTCAGGGATCGGGGGGAAACACCATATATTTT
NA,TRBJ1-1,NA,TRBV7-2,CASGKAFF,TGTGCCAGCGGGAAAGCTTTCTTT
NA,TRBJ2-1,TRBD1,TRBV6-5,CASSLFRDRGNEQFF,TGTGCCAGCAGTCTCTTCCGGGACAGGGGCAATGAGCAGTTCTTC
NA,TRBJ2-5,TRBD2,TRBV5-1,CASSVVAGVIQETQYF,TGCGCCAGCAGCGTGGTAGCGGGGGTCATACAAGAGACCCAGTACTTC
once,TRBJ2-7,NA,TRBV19,CASSMSDAWMSSYEQYF,TGTGCCAGTAGTATGTCGGACGCATGGATGAGCTCCTACGAGCAGTACTTC
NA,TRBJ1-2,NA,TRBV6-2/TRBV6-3,CASSYYRVGDGYTF,TGTGCCAGCAGTTACTACCGCGTGGGGGATGGCTACACCTTC
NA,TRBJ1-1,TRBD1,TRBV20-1,CSASQGAEAFF,TGCAGTGCTTCACAGGGGGCTGAAGCTTTCTTT
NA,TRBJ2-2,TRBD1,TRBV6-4,CASSAQGTNTGELFF,TGTGCCAGCAGTGCACAGGGGACGAACACCGGGGAGCTGTTTTTT
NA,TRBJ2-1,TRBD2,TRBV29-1,CSVPGLAGGFNEQFF,TGCAGCGTCCCTGGACTAGCGGGGGGGTTCAATGAGCAGTTCTTC
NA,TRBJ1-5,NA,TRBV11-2,CASSLGTPSSNQPQHF,TGTGCCAGCAGCCTAGGGACACCCTCTAGCAATCAGCCCCAGCATTTT
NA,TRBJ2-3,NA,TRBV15,CATRGVEDTQYF,TGTGCCACCCGCGGGGTTGAAGATACGCAGTATTTT
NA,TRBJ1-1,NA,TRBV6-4,CASTQIAYTEAFF,TGTGCCAGCACCCAGATTGCGTACACTGAAGCTTTCTTT
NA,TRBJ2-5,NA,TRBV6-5,CASSYYVGETQYF,TGTGCCAGCAGTTACTATGTTGGGGAGACCCAGTACTTC
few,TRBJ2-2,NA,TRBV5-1,CASSLSGELFF,TGCGCCAGCAGCCTCTCCGGGGAGCTGTTTTTT
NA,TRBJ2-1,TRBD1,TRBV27,CASSFTGGYNEQFF,TGTGCCAGCAGTTTTACAGGGGGGTACAATGAGCAGTTCTTC
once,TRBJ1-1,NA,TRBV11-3,CASSLEVNTEAFF,TGTGCCAGCAGCTTAGAGGTGAACACTGAAGCTTTCTTT
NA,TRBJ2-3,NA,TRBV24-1,CATSDRPDRDTQYF,TGTGCCACCAGTGATAGGCCCGACCGAGATACGCAGTATTTT
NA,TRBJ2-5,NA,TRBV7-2,CASSLGSGPRTQYF,TGTGCCAGCAGCTTAGGATCCGGCCCTAGGACCCAGTACTTC
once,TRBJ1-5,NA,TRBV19,CASSIDGDSNQPQHF,TGTGCCAGTAGTATCGACGGGGACAGCAATCAGCCCCAGCATTTT
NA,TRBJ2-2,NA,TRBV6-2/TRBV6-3,CASSYVFQGNGELFF,TGTGCCAGCAGTTACGTTTTCCAGGGGAACGGGGAGCTGTTTTTT
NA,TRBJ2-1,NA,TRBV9,CASSVVQGDMDEQFF,TGTGCCAGCAGCGTAGTGCAGGGTGATATGGATGAGCAGTTCTTC
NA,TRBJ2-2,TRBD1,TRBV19,CASSTGELSTGELFF,TGTGCCAGTTCGACAGGGGAACTATCTACCGGGGAGCTGTTTTTT
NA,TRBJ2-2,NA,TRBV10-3,CAINENTGELFF,TGTGCCATCAACGAGAACACCGGGGAGCTGTTTTTT
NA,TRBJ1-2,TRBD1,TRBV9,CASSVRQGDYGYTF,TGTGCCAGCAGCGTTCGACAGGGGGACTATGGCTACACCTTC
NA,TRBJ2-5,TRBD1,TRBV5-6,CASNRGPGSQYF,TGTGCTTCGAACAGGGGCCCGGGCTCCCAGTACTTC
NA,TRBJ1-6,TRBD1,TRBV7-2,CASSLGTGYNSPLHF,TGTGCCAGCAGCTTAGGGACAGGTTATAATTCACCCCTCCACTTT
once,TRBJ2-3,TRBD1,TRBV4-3,CASSPGTGSSTDTQYF,TGCGCCAGCAGCCCTGGGACAGGGTCTAGCACAGATACGCAGTATTTT
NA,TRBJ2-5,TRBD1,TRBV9,CASSAPHRGEEETQYF,TGTGCCAGCAGCGCTCCTCACAGGGGGGAGGAAGAGACCCAGTACTTC
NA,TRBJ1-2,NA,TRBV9,CASSPGLNSMSSYTF,TGTGCCAGCAGCCCCGGACTGAACTCTATGTCGAGCTACACCTTC
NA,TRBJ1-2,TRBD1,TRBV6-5,CASNPGQGGYTF,TGTGCCAGTAATCCGGGACAGGGGGGCTACACCTTC
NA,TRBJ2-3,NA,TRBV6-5,CASSYWGVSSTDTQYF,TGTGCCAGCAGTTACTGGGGAGTCTCTAGCACAGATACGCAGTATTTT
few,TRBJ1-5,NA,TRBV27,CASSLSVNQPQHF,TGTGCCAGCAGTTTATCGGTCAATCAGCCCCAGCATTTT
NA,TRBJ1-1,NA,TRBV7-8,CASSLQRGTEAFF,TGTGCCAGCAGCCTTCAGCGTGGGACTGAAGCTTTCTTT
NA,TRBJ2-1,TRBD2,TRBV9,CASSVSSGNNEQFF,TGTGCCAGCAGCGTCTCTAGCGGAAACAATGAGCAGTTCTTC
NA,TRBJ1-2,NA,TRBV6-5,CASSSLAPGYGYTF,TGTGCCAGCAGTTCTCTGGCGCCCGGCTATGGCTACACCTTC
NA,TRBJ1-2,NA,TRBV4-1,CASSQEGSRNGYTF,TGCGCCAGCAGCCAAGAGGGTAGTAGGAATGGCTACACCTTC
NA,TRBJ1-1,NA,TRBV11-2,CASSLSDHRVRAFF,TGTGCCAGCAGCTTAAGCGACCACAGGGTAAGAGCTTTCTTT
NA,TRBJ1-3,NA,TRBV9,CASSVRTAGNTIYF,TGTGCCAGCAGCGTCCGGACGGCTGGAAACACCATATATTTT
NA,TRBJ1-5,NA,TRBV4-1,CASSQERSADQPQHF,TGCGCCAGCAGCCAAGAACGGTCCGCGGATCAGCCCCAGCATTTT
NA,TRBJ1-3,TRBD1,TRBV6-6,CASSGTGSGNTIYF,TGTGCCAGCAGTGGGACAGGGTCTGGAAACACCATATATTTT
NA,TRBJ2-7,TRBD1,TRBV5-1,CASSLEDRGGDEQYF,TGCGCCAGCAGCTTGGAGGACAGGGGGGGCGACGAGCAGTACTTC
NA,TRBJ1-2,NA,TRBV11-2,CASRPTRIGGDGYTF,TGTGCCAGCAGGCCGACCAGGATAGGAGGAGATGGCTACACCTTC
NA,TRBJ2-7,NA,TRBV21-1,CASSKGGPTGFLEQYF,TGTGCCAGCAGCAAAGGAGGTCCGACAGGGTTCCTCGAGCAGTACTTC
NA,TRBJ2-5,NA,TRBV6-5,CASSWTGLETQYF,TGTGCCAGCAGCTGGACCGGGCTGGAGACCCAGTACTTC
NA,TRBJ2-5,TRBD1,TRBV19,CASSRGQGRGETQYF,TGTGCCAGTAGCCGGGGACAGGGGAGAGGAGAGACCCAGTACTTC
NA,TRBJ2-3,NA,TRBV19,CASSRLAQDTQYF,TGTGCCAGTAGTCGGCTAGCCCAAGATACGCAGTATTTT
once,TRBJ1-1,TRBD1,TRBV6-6,CASSRPRIGQGNTEAFF,TGTGCCAGCAGTCGTCCGAGGATAGGACAGGGAAACACTGAAGCTTTCTTT
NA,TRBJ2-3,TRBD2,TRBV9,CASSPKRLAGATPDTQYF,TGTGCCAGCAGCCCGAAGAGACTAGCGGGGGCGACCCCAGATACGCAGTATTTT
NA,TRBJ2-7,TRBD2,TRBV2,CASRDSGGADHEQYF,TGTGCCAGCAGGGACAGCGGGGGGGCTGACCACGAGCAGTACTTC
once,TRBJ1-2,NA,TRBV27,CASSYGTDRAGYTF,TGTGCCAGCAGTTACGGGACGGACCGTGCCGGCTACACCTTC
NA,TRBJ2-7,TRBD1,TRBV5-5,CASSPGQGAYEQYF,TGTGCCAGCAGCCCGGGACAGGGCGCCTACGAGCAGTACTTC